The T cell receptor (beta chain) under discussion was sequenced for a study of beta chain features in type 1 diabetes. At the level of the study: Healthy donors resembled patients in age, gender and cell yields.

What was sequenced were expressed TCRB transcripts, since all of the isolated RNA had been reverse transcribed. Repertoires were generated with immunoSEQ multiplex PCR, while TCRdb's copy carries only in-frame clones and drops some. The sample holds about 180,000 clones, 10% to 15% seen once. On average, the one heparinised blood draw given by each donor was roughly 100 mL. This CDR3 has 13 amino acids. V was shortened by 6 bases and J by 9 bases, with 17 bases between the two germline ends. The germline CDR1 and CDR2 sequences are ENHRY and SYGVKD. Details on this clone: Its target is not known.

Study conclusions and caveats: Patients' naive, central memory and regulatory TCRB repertoires appeared more alike than those of healthy donors.

The sequence derives from a woman younger than 30 in good health. V is TRBV10-3 and J is TRBJ1-1; D is possibly TRBD1 (5 bases). The material sequenced was central memory CD4+ T cells from blood. The CDR3 DNA reads as TGTGCCATCAGGGACAACGTGGATCCAAAAGCTTTCTTT. Amino acids: CAIRDNVDPKAFF.